This TCR beta chain was profiled in a study of cytomegalovirus exposure and HLA in healthy donors. Study details: In a previous analysis, 117 million unique TCR beta sequences were found from approximately 180 million T cells.

The CDR3 sequence is 14 residues long. Per the germline V gene, CDR1 is SGHTA and CDR2 is FQGTGA. V lost 5 bases and J lost 5; bases outside the gene matches: 6. The PCR ran on 60 Vbeta and 13 Jbeta primers. Only in-frame clones appear in the TCRdb table, and some are missing; sequencing was by immunoSEQ multiplex PCR. Among some 100,000 clones listed, under 80% were seen once. Concerning this clone itself: Its target is not known.

Study-wide points: Later work associated fewer than 20,000 TCR beta sequences with HLA alleles at 0.05 false discovery rate. Sequencing likely produced, as an artifact, a cluster of highly shared sequence variants.

Sequencing was done on a sample of PBMCs. The chain is built from TRBV7-3 and TRBJ2-1, with TRBD2 matching 7 bases. The sequence was obtained from a young woman in good health and CMV-seropositive. The chain's CDR3 is CASSRTGTNNEQFF. The CDR3 DNA reads TGTGCCAGCAGCCGTACCGGGACTAACAATGAGCAGTTCTTC.